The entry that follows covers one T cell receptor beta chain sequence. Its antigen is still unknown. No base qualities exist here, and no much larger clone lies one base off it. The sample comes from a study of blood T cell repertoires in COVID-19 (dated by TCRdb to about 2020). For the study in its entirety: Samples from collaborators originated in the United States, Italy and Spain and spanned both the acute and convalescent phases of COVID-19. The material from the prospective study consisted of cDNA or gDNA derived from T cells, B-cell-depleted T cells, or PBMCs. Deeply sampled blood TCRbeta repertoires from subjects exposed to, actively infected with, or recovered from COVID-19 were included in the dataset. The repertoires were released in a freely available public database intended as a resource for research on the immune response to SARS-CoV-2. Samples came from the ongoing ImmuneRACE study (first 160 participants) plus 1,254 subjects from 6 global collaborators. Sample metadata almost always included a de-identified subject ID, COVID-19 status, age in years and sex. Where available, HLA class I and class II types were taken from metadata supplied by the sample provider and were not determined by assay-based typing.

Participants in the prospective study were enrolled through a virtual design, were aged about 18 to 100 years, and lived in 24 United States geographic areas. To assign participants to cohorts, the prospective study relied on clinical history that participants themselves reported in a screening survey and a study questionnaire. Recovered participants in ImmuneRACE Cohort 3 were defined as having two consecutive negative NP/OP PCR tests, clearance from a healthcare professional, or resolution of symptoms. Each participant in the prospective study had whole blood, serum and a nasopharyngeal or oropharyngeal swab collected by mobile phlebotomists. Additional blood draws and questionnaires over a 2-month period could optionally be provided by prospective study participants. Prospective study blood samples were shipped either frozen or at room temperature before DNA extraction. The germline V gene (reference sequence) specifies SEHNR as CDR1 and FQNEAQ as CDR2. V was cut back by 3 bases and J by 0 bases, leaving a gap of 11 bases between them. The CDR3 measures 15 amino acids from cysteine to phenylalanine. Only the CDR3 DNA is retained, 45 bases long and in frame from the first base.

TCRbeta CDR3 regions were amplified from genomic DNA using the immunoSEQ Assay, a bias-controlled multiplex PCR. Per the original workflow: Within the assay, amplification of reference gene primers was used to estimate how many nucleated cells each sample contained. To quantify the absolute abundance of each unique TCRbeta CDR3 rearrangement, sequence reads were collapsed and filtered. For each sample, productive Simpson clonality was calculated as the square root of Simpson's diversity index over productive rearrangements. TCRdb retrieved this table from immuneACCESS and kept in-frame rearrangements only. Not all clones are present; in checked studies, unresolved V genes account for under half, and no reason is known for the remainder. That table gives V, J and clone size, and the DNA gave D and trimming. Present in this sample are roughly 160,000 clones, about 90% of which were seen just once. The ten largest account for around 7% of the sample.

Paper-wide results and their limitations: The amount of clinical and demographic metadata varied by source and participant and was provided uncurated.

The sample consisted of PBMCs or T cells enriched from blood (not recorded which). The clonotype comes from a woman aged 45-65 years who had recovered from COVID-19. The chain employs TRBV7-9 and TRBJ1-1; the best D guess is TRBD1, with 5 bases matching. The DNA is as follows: TGTGCCAGCAGCTTGTCTCAGGGCCTGAACACTGAAGCTTTCTTT. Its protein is CASSLSQGLNTEAFF. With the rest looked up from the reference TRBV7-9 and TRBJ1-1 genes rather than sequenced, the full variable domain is DTGVSQNPRHKITKRGQNVTFRCDPISEHNRLYWYRQTLGQGPEFLTYFQNEAQLEKSRLLSDRFSAERPKGSFSTLEIQRTEQGDSAMYLCASSLSQGLNTEAFFGQGTRLTVV.